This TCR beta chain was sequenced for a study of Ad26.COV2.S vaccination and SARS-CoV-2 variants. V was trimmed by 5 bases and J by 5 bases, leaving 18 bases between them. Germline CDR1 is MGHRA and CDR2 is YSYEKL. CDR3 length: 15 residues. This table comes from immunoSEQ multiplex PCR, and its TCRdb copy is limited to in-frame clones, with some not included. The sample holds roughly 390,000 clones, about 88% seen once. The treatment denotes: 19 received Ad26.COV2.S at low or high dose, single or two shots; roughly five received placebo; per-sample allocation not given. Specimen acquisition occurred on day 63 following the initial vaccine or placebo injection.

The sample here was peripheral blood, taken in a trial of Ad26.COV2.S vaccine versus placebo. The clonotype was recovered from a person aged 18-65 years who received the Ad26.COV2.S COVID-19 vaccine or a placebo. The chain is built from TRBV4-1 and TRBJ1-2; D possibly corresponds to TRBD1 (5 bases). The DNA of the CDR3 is TGCGCCAGCAGCAACCCCGGGGGACGCCGATATGGCTACACCTTC. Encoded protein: CASSNPGGRRYGYTF.